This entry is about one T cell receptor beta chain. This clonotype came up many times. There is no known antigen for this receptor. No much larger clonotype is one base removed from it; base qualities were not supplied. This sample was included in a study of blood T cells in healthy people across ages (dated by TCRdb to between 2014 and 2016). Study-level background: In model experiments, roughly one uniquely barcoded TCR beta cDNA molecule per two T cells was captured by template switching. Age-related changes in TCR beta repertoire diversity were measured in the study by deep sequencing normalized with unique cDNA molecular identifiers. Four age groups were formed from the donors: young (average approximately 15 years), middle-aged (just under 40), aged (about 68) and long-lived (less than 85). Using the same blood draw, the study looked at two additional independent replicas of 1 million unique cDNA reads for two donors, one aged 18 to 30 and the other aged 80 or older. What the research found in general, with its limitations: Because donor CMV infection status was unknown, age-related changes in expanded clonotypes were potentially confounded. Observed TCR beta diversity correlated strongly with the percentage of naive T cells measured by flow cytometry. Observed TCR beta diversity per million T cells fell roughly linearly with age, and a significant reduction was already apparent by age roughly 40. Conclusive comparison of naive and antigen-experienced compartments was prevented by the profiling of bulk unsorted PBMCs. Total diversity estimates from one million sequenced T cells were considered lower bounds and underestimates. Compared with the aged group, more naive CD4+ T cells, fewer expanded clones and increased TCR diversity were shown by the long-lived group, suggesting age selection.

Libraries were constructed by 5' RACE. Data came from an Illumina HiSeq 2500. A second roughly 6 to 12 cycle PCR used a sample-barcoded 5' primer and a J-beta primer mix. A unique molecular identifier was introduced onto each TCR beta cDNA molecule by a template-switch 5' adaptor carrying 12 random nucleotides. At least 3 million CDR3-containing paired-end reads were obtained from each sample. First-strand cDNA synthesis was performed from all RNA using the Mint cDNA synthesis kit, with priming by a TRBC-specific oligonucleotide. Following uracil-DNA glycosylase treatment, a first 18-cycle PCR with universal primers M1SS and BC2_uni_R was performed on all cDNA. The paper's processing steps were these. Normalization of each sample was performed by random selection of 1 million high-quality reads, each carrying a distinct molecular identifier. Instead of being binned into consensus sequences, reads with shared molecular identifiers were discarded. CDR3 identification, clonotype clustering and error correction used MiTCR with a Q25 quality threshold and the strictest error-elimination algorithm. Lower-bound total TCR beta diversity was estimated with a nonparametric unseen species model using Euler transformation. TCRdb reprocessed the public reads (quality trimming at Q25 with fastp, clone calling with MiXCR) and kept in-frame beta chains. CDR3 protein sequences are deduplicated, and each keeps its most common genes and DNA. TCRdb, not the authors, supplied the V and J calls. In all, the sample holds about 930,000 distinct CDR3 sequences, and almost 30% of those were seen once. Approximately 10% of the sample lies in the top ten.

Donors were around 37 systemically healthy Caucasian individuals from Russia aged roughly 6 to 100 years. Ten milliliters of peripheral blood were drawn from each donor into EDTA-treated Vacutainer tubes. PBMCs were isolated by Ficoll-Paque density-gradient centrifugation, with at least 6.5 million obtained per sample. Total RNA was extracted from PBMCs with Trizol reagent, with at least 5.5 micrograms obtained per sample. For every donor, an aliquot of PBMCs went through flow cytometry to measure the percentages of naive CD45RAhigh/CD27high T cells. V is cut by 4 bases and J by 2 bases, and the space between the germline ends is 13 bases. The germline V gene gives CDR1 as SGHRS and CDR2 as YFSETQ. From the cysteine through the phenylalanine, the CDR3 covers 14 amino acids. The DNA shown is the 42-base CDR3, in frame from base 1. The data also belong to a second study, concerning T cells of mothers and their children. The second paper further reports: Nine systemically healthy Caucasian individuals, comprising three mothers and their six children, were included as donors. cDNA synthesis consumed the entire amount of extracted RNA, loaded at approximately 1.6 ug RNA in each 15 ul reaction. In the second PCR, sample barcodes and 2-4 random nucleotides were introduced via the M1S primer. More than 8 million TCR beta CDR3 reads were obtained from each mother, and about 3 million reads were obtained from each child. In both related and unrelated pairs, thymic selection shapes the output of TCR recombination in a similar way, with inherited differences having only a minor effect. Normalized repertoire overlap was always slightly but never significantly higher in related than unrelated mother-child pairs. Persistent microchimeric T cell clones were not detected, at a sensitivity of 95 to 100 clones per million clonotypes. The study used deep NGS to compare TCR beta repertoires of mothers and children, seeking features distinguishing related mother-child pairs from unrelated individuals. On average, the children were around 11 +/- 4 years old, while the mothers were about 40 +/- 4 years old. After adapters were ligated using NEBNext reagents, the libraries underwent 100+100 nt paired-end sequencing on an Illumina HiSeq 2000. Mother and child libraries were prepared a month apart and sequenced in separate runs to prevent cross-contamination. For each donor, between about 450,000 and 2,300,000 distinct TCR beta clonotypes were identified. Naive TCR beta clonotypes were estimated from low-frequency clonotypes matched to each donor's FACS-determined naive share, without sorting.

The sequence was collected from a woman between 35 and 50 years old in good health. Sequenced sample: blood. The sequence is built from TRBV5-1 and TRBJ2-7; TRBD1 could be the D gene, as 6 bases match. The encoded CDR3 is CASSPPGTPYEQYF. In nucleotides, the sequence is TGCGCCAGCAGCCCCCCCGGGACACCCTACGAGCAGTACTTC.